One sample yielded the 6 T cell receptor beta chains listed below, sequenced in a study of blood T cells in healthy people across ages. Primers used in a second PCR of roughly 7 to 12 cycles were a sample-barcoded 5' primer and a J-beta primer mix. TCRdb re-called the 5' RACE reads with MiXCR, one entry per CDR3 protein. The sample has more than 1,400,000 distinct CDR3 sequences, approximately 38% seen once; the top ten hold 6.5% to 10%. Sequenced input: blood. These receptors all come from a young woman in good health.

The CDR3 DNA follows: TGTGCCAGCAGCTTTCGGGACAGCCAAGGTTCACCCCTCCACTTT. Its protein product is CASSFRDSQGSPLHF. The chain joins TRBV7-9 to TRBJ1-6; 7 nucleotides agree with TRBD1. With 3 bases clipped from V and 9 bases from J, the junction kept 8 bases outside the gene matches. Germline V gene lookup returns CDR1 SEHNR and CDR2 FQNEAQ (reference sequence). The CDR3 loop spans 15 amino acids.

This clonotype has just a few counts. This chain uses TRBV5-1 with TRBJ2-3; weak D call: TRBD2 (5 bases). Germline assignment: CDR1 SGHRS and CDR2 YFSETQ. Trimming took off 1 base at V and 1 base at J, with 25 bases between the two ends. The CDR3 is made up of 20 amino acids. CDR3 DNA sequence: TGCGCCAGCAGCTTGTCGTCTACTGGATCGGTTGATAGCGGCACAGATACGCAGTATTTT. Protein product: CASSLSSTGSVDSGTDTQYF. The whole variable domain, remainder taken from reference TRBV5-1 and TRBJ2-3, is KAGVTQTPRYLIKTRGQQVTLSCSPISGHRSVSWYQQTPGQGLQFLFEYFSETQRNKGNFPGRFSGRQFSNSRSEMNVSTLELGDSALYLCASSLSSTGSVDSGTDTQYFGPGTRLTVL.

The J gene is TRBJ2-5, the V gene TRBV6-6, with a weak D call TRBD2 (5 bases). Trimming cost V 6 bases and J 11 bases, with 19 bases left between them. The germline gives CDR1 MNHNY, CDR2 SVGAGI (reference sequence). The CDR3 spans 13 residues. The CDR3 protein is CASRLGIRWEQYF. CDR3 DNA sequence: TGTGCCAGCAGGTTGGGAATTCGATGGGAGCAGTACTTC.

This clonotype was counted between two and nine times. J is TRBJ2-7 and V is TRBV5-1; TRBD1 is a possible D gene (6 bases). CDR1 is SGHRS, CDR2 YFSETQ, per germline. Trimming removed 4 bases from V and 3 bases from J, with 14 bases in between. The CDR3 loop spans 14 amino acids. CDR3 residues: CASSGGPQDYEQYF. CDR3 coding DNA: TGCGCCAGCAGCGGGGGCCCTCAAGACTACGAGCAGTACTTC.

The CDR3 protein is CSVGTSGRYF. The CDR3 DNA follows: TGCAGCGTTGGGACTAGCGGCAGGTACTTC. The genes are TRBV29-1 and TRBJ2-7, with 10 bases aligning to TRBD2. Germline assignment: CDR1 SQVTM and CDR2 ANQGSEA. The CDR3 has 10 amino acids. Trimming took 4 bases from V and 12 from J; bases not matched to a gene: 3.

This rearrangement joins TRBV7-9 to TRBJ1-1; D might be TRBD1 (6 bases). V lost 3 bases and J lost 4, with 12 bases in between. This CDR3 spans 14 amino acids. CDR1 SEHNR and CDR2 FQNEAQ come from the germline V gene (reference sequence). In DNA form, the CDR3 reads TGTGCCAGCAGCTTGGCATTGGGGGCCACTGAAGCTTTCTTT. Translation gives CASSLALGATEAFF.